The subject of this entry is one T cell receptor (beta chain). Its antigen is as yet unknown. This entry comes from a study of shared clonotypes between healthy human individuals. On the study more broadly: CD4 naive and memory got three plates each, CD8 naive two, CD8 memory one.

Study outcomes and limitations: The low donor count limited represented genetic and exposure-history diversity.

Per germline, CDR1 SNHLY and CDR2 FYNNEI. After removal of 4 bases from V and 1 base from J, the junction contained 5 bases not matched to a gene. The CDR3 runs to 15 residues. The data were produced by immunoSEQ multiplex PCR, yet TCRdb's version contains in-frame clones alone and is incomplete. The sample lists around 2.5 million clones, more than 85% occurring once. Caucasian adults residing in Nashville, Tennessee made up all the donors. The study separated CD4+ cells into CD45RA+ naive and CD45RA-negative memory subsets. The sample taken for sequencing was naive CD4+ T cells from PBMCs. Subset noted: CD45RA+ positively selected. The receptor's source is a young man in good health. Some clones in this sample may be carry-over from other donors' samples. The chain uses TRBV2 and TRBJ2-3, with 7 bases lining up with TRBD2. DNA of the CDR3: TGTGCCAGCAGTGCGGTAGCGGGCCGCACAGATACGCAGTATTTT. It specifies CASSAVAGRTDTQYF.